The 9 T cell receptor beta chains listed next were all sequenced from one sample in a study of T cell repertoires in cytomegalovirus infection. Their antigens remain unidentified. TCRdb passed the reads through MiXCR, listing each CDR3 protein once. The sample yields about 770,000 distinct CDR3 sequences, almost 30% seen once. The sequencing here drew on cultured CD8+ T cells from PBMCs, taken from culture after CMV antigen stimulation. These receptors came from a human donor in good health (CMV status not recorded). Some clones in this sample may be carry-over from other donors' samples.

The rearrangement uses TRBV6-2 or TRBV6-3 and TRBJ2-5, with a possible D match to TRBD2 (6 bases). CDR3 length: 16 amino acids. Per germline, CDR1 MNHEY and CDR2 SVGEGT. V was shortened by 1 base and J by 0 bases, with 12 bases between the two germline ends. In DNA form, the CDR3 reads TGTGCCAGCAGTTACTGGAGGGCTTCGTACCAAGAGACCCAGTACTTC. Its protein is CASSYWRASYQETQYF.

Details on this clonotype: With a much larger clone just one base away, this may be a read error. The J gene is TRBJ2-6, the V gene TRBV20-1; D is unclear. V was trimmed by 0 bases and J by 0 bases, leaving 6 bases between them. Per germline, CDR1 DFQATT and CDR2 SNEGSKA (reference sequence). CDR3 size: 15 residues. The CDR3 sequence is CSARDRSSGANVLTF. The CDR3 nucleotides are TGCAGTGCTAGAGATCGGAGCTCTGGGGCCAACGTCCTGACTTTC.

This clonotype appeared a few times. This rearrangement joins TRBV6-1 to TRBJ1-1; D is undetermined. Germline V lookup: CDR1 MNHNS, CDR2 SASEGT. V dropped 8 bases and J dropped 1 base, with 14 bases sitting between them. The CDR3 covers 14 residues. Written as DNA, the CDR3 is TGTGCCAGCCGGGAAGGTTCTAGGAACACTGAAGCTTTCTTT. Its protein product is CASREGSRNTEAFF.

The rearrangement links TRBV3-1 to TRBJ2-5, with TRBD2 matching 9 bases. Per the germline V gene, CDR1 is LGHDT and CDR2 is YNNKEL (reference sequence). V lost 3 bases, J lost 4 bases, and 9 bases stayed unmatched. This CDR3 is built from 16 residues. CDR3 loop: CASSHLAGDLRETQYF. DNA of the CDR3: TGTGCCAGCAGCCATTTAGCGGGGGACCTCAGAGAGACCCAGTACTTC.

The chain joins TRBV27 to TRBJ1-1; weak D call: TRBD1 (5 bases). Germline values: CDR1 MNHEY, CDR2 SMNVEV (reference sequence). Deletions cut 10 bases from V and 6 bases from J, with 15 bases between. The length of the CDR3 is 12 residues. The CDR3: CATSSGVAEAFF. The CDR3 nucleotides read TGTGCCACCTCGTCGGGGGTGGCTGAAGCTTTCTTT.

In this sample, this clonotype turned up a few times. The chain combines TRBV12-3 or TRBV12-4 with TRBJ1-1; 7 bases align to TRBD1. V trimming: 7 bases; J trimming: 1 base; junction bases outside the gene matches: 9. The CDR3 extends over 15 amino acids. The CDR3 DNA follows: TGTGCCAGCACCCTCAGAGGGGGCGAGAACACTGAAGCTTTCTTT. It specifies CASTLRGGENTEAFF.

This clonotype was observed a few times. J is TRBJ2-1 and V is TRBV6-4; a weak D match, TRBD1 (6 bases). The V end lost 3 bases, the J end lost 9 bases, and 12 bases lay between the germline ends. The CDR3 runs to 13 residues. Germline V gene lookup returns CDR1 MRHNA and CDR2 SNTAGT. The CDR3 protein is CASSDSTGTEQFF. In DNA, the CDR3 is TGTGCCAGCAGTGATAGTACAGGGACTGAGCAGTTCTTC.

The chain employs TRBV27 and TRBJ1-6; D remains ambiguous. V gave up 4 bases and J gave up 0 bases, with 7 bases separating them. This CDR3 contains 15 residues. Germline loops: CDR1 MNHEY, CDR2 SMNVEV (reference sequence). The CDR3 protein is CASSSRSSYNSPLHF. The CDR3 DNA is TGTGCCAGCAGTTCAAGGAGCTCCTATAATTCACCCCTCCACTTT.

This clonotype was seen ten or more times. The chain combines TRBV7-9 with TRBJ1-1; 9 bases match TRBD1. Trimming cost V 3 bases and J 3 bases; bases outside gene matches: 5. CDR1 SEHNR and CDR2 FQNEAQ come from the germline V gene (reference sequence). The length of the CDR3 is 15 residues. The CDR3 DNA reads TGTGCCAGCAGCTTCGAACAGGGGGCGTACACTGAAGCTTTCTTT. Amino acid sequence: CASSFEQGAYTEAFF.